A single sample gave rise to the 17 T cell receptor beta chains below, sequenced in a study of technical replicates of blood from a few donors. Libraries were prepared by immunoSEQ multiplex PCR; TCRdb keeps only in-frame clonotypes and omits some of them. The sample yields about 72,000 clones, nearly 97% seen once. The specimen sequenced was T cells isolated from PBMCs. These receptors were collected from a human donor in good health.

The chain is built from TRBV30 and TRBJ1-6; 7 bases are shared with TRBD1. Germline V gives CDR1 GTSNPN, CDR2 SVGIG (reference sequence). The CDR3 loop spans 12 amino acids. V dropped 6 bases and J dropped 8; count of bases not matched to a gene: 4. CDR3 amino acids: CACLTGDSPLHF. CDR3 DNA: TGTGCCTGTTTAACAGGGGATTCACCCCTCCACTTT.

This clone was seen a single time. V is TRBV5-8 and J is TRBJ2-1; D unresolved. Trimming removed 3 bases from V and 11 bases from J, with 3 bases in between. The CDR3 length is 9 residues. The germline V gene has CDR1 SGHTS and CDR2 YDEGEE. DNA of the CDR3: TGTGCCAGCAGCTCTCAGCAGTTCTTC. It specifies CASSSQQFF.

This clone occurred once. V and J are TRBV15 and TRBJ1-5; D unclear. The CDR3 has 16 amino acids. The germline V and J ends were trimmed by 0 bases and 0 bases, with 9 bases remaining between them. Per germline, CDR1 LNHNV and CDR2 YYDKDF (reference sequence). The CDR3 DNA is TGTGCCACCAGCAGAGATAGAGAAGTTAGCAATCAGCCCCAGCATTTT. It is translated as CATSRDREVSNQPQHF.

The V call is TRBV30, the J call TRBJ2-3; 7 bases align to TRBD2. The V and J ends lost 5 bases and 3 bases, in that order; junction bases with no gene match: 11. This CDR3 spans 15 amino acids. The germline gives CDR1 GTSNPN, CDR2 SVGIG (reference sequence). CDR3 bases: TGTGCCTGGGGCCTCTTCGAGCGGGGAACAGATACGCAGTATTTT. This translates into CAWGLFERGTDTQYF. Using reference TRBV30 and TRBJ2-3 for the parts outside the CDR3, the full variable domain is SQTIHQWPATLVQPVGSPLSLECTVEGTSNPNLYWYRQAAGRGLQLLFYSVGIGQISSEVPQNLSASRPQDRQFILSSKKLLLSDSGFYLCAWGLFERGTDTQYFGPGTRLTVL.

This clone was seen only a few times. In DNA form, the CDR3 reads TGCGGTGGGAAAGGGGGAACTGAAGCTTTCTTT. Its translation is CGGKGGTEAFF. The gene calls are TRBV10-1 and TRBJ1-1; possibly TRBD1 for D (6 bases). The V gene's germline CDR1 is WNHNN and CDR2 SYGVQD (reference sequence). There are 11 residues in the CDR3.

The chain links TRBV7-3 to TRBJ1-2, with D perhaps TRBD1 (5 bases). This CDR3 is 14 amino acids long. Germline V gene lookup returns CDR1 SGHTA and CDR2 FQGTGA. V was pared by 8 bases and J by 7 bases, with 20 bases between. In DNA, the CDR3 is TGTGCCAGCGGCCCCGGGAACGGGAGGGGTGGCTACACCTTC. It is translated as CASGPGNGRGGYTF.

The chain recombines TRBV6-1 with TRBJ1-3; D perhaps matches TRBD1 (6 bases). This CDR3 has 14 amino acids. CDR1 is MNHNS, CDR2 SASEGT, per germline. Trimming cost V 5 bases and J 0 bases, with 8 bases left between them. The CDR3 spells CASSRGGSGNTIYF. As DNA, the CDR3 is TGTGCCAGCAGTCGAGGGGGCTCTGGAAACACCATATATTTT.

The CDR3 reads CASSPGDLASTGELFF. CDR3 DNA sequence: TGTGCCAGCAGTCCTGGAGACCTAGCGTCGACCGGGGAGCTGTTTTTT. The gene calls are TRBV7-7 and TRBJ2-2; D may be TRBD2 (6 bases). V lost 6 bases, J lost 5 bases, and 19 bases lay in between. This CDR3 spans 16 amino acids. Germline CDR1 and CDR2: SSHAT and FNYEAQ (reference sequence). Complete variable domain (other parts from reference TRBV7-7 and TRBJ2-2): GAGVSQSPRYKVTKRGQDVTLRCDPISSHATLYWYQQALGQGPEFLTYFNYEAQPDKSGLPSDRFSAERPEGSISTLTIQRTEQRDSAMYRCASSPGDLASTGELFFGEGSRLTVL.

The chain carries TRBV5-1 and TRBJ2-5; 9 bases are shared with TRBD2. The germline V gene has CDR1 SGHRS and CDR2 YFSETQ. The length of the CDR3 is 15 residues. The junction had 2 bases not matched to a gene; V was cut back by 0 bases and J by 2 bases. CDR3 DNA: TGCGCCAGCAGCTTGGTAACTAGCGGGCAAGAGACCCAGTACTTC. This codes for CASSLVTSGQETQYF.

The chain carries TRBV27 and TRBJ1-1; 8 nucleotides match TRBD1. This CDR3 has 15 amino acids. J was trimmed by 4 bases and V by 4 bases; bases with no gene match: 8. The germline CDR1 and CDR2 sequences are MNHEY and SMNVEV (reference sequence). The CDR3 here is CASSSQGAVGTEAFF. The CDR3 DNA follows: TGTGCCAGCAGTTCCCAGGGGGCGGTGGGCACTGAAGCTTTCTTT.

The table lists this clone with a count of one. The CDR3 loop is CASSLAGNYGYTF. CDR3 bases: TGTGCCAGCAGCTTGGCGGGAAACTATGGCTACACCTTC. The chain links TRBV5-4 to TRBJ1-2; the D is unclear. Trimming pared 0 bases from V and 2 bases from J, leaving 5 bases between. Germline CDR1 is SGHNT and CDR2 is YYREEE (reference sequence). This CDR3 contains 13 residues.

Only a few counts were recorded for this clone. The chain uses TRBV5-1 and TRBJ2-6; maybe TRBD1 (6 bases). The CDR3 is 16 residues long. Trimming removed 0 bases from V and 4 bases from J, with 11 bases in between. Looked up from germline, CDR1 is SGHRS and CDR2 is YFSETQ. The DNA of the CDR3 is TGCGCCAGCAGCTTGGGGGCAGGGGCAGGGGCCAACGTCCTGACTTTC. Its translation: CASSLGAGAGANVLTF.

V gene TRBV2 combines with J gene TRBJ1-2; 11 positions match TRBD1. Germline assignment: CDR1 SNHLY and CDR2 FYNNEI. The trim removed 3 bases at V and 5 bases at J, leaving 5 bases unmatched. This CDR3 is 15 amino acids long. The CDR3 coding sequence is TGTGCCAGCAGTGAGGGGACAGGGGGGGGTTATGGCTACACCTTC. Its translation: CASSEGTGGGYGYTF.

The sample holds a few counts of this clone. The V call is TRBV6-5, the J call TRBJ1-1; maybe TRBD1 (5 bases). The CDR3 contains 14 residues. CDR1 MNHEY and CDR2 SVGAGI come from the germline V gene. Trimming took 6 bases from V and 3 from J, leaving 14 bases between them. The CDR3 sequence is CASRVGTADTEAFF. The DNA of the CDR3 is TGTGCCAGCAGGGTCGGGACTGCAGACACTGAAGCTTTCTTT.

V usage is TRBV11-2 and J usage is TRBJ2-5; TRBD1 matches 11 bases. The CDR3 is 16 residues long. Per the germline V gene, CDR1 is SGHAT and CDR2 is FQNNGV. The V gene end was trimmed by 5 bases and the J gene end by 5 bases; junction bases not matched to a gene: 10. CDR3 in DNA: TGTGCCAGCAGCCCGTGGACAGGGGGCAGGCGGGAGACCCAGTACTTC. As protein: CASSPWTGGRRETQYF.

The J gene is TRBJ2-4, the V gene TRBV6-5; unclear D gene. CDR1 is MNHEY, CDR2 SVGAGI, per germline. The CDR3 contains 12 residues. V was clipped by 7 bases and J by 6 bases, with 10 bases between them. The CDR3 DNA reads TGTGCCAGCATCGATAGGAGAAACATTCAGTACTTC. Translated: CASIDRRNIQYF.

The chain recombines TRBV9 with TRBJ2-5, with D tentatively TRBD1 (7 bases). V lost 4 bases and J 5 bases, leaving 12 bases between the germline ends. Germline V CDR1 and CDR2: SGDLS, YYNGEE. This CDR3 has 13 amino acids. CDR3 protein: CASSPRGVETQYF. The CDR3 region has the DNA TGTGCCAGCAGCCCCAGGGGGGTGGAGACCCAGTACTTC. Looking up the rest from reference TRBV9 and TRBJ2-5 gives the full variable domain: DSGVTQTPKHLITATGQRVTLRCSPRSGDLSVYWYQQSLDQGLQFLIQYYNGEERAKGNILERFSAQQFPDLHSELNLSSLELGDSALYFCASSPRGVETQYFGPGTRLLVL.